This T cell receptor beta chain comes out of a study of Tregs in tolerant kidney transplant recipients. Study-level findings and limits: Changing PCR primers prevented nucleotide comparison between some patients' samples.

Mixed chimerism was transient after nonmyeloablative marrow transplants from related graft donors. Of note for this clone: As yet, its antigen is unknown.

Profiling relied on immunoSEQ multiplex PCR, and the TCRdb table lists in-frame clones only, not all of them. The sample records tens of thousands of clones, more than 85% being singletons. This CDR3 has 21 residues. Trimming cost V 0 bases and J 3 bases, with 29 bases left between them. Germline values: CDR1 MGHRA, CDR2 YSYEKL. This chain links TRBV4-1 with TRBJ1-1, with a weak D call TRBD1 (5 bases). Specimen: CD4+ T cells from blood (PBMCs), collected 12 months after the transplant. The sequence came from a human patient who received a combined kidney and bone marrow transplant. Part of the T cells may come from the graft donor. Here the CDR3 DNA reads TGCGCCAGCAGCCAAGATGGGTGGGGACCACCATTCTCAGGGAGGCACACTGAAGCTTTCTTT. Protein sequence: CASSQDGWGPPFSGRHTEAFF.